This is a list of T cell receptor beta chains from one sample in a study of cytomegalovirus exposure and HLA in healthy donors. Assay used: immunoSEQ multiplex PCR; TCRdb lists only in-frame clones, some missing. The repertoire holds approximately 140,000 clones, with around 77% as singletons. Source material: PBMCs. These receptors came from a woman in her fifties or sixties in good health and CMV-seronegative. Each CDR3 is given with its conserved first and last residue. The order of the fields is CDR3 protein, J gene, V gene.

cdr3_aa: CASRFDRGNTEAFF; j_call: TRBJ1-1; v_call: TRBV6-1
cdr3_aa: CASSFTRTSGGAMNSYNEQFF; j_call: TRBJ2-1; v_call: TRBV28
cdr3_aa: CASSIRVLGANQPQHF; j_call: TRBJ1-5; v_call: TRBV19
cdr3_aa: CASSPDSSYEQYF; j_call: TRBJ2-7; v_call: TRBV11-2
cdr3_aa: CASSTRESRTEAFF; j_call: TRBJ1-1; v_call: TRBV19
cdr3_aa: CASGLGDSSYNEQFF; j_call: TRBJ2-1; v_call: TRBV12-5
cdr3_aa: CASSVVRGTSGPPSYNEQFF; j_call: TRBJ2-1; v_call: TRBV9
cdr3_aa: CASSPTRDYGYTF; j_call: TRBJ1-2; v_call: TRBV7-8
cdr3_aa: CASSLAVSSGNTIYF; j_call: TRBJ1-3; v_call: TRBV5-1
cdr3_aa: CASSLNGPGAFF; j_call: TRBJ1-1; v_call: TRBV7-2
cdr3_aa: CASSEARAGGGYTF; j_call: TRBJ1-2; v_call: TRBV6-1
cdr3_aa: CASSEAGAGHGELFF; j_call: TRBJ2-2; v_call: TRBV6-1
cdr3_aa: CASSWGKREVEQYF; j_call: TRBJ2-7; v_call: TRBV5-4
cdr3_aa: CASSGRQGDTEAFF; j_call: TRBJ1-1; v_call: TRBV6-5
cdr3_aa: CASSTSGMTNEKLFF; j_call: TRBJ1-4; v_call: TRBV5-1
cdr3_aa: CASSQGTGHNEQFF; j_call: TRBJ2-1; v_call: TRBV4-1
cdr3_aa: CASSLEGRWFGEQYF; j_call: TRBJ2-7; v_call: TRBV5-6
cdr3_aa: CASRPTRDRGHGYTF; j_call: TRBJ1-2; v_call: TRBV6-1
cdr3_aa: CASSSGWTGGGTDTQYF; j_call: TRBJ2-3; v_call: TRBV7-9
cdr3_aa: CASSPFETGVRTEAFF; j_call: TRBJ1-1; v_call: TRBV28
cdr3_aa: CARSRLPYEQYF; j_call: TRBJ2-7; v_call: TRBV5-3
cdr3_aa: CASSVHSAGTDTQYF; j_call: TRBJ2-3; v_call: TRBV6-4
cdr3_aa: CASSYSISRIDGYTF; j_call: TRBJ1-2; v_call: TRBV6-6
cdr3_aa: CASSLAPRDNSYEQYF; j_call: TRBJ2-7; v_call: TRBV5-1
cdr3_aa: CASSSGGTYNEQFF; j_call: TRBJ2-1; v_call: TRBV4-2
cdr3_aa: CASSEGEGDTQYF; j_call: TRBJ2-3; v_call: TRBV6-1
cdr3_aa: CASYTGAATGELFF; j_call: TRBJ2-2; v_call: TRBV10-1
cdr3_aa: CASRGGTGRNQPQHF; j_call: TRBJ1-5; v_call: TRBV6-1
cdr3_aa: CASSLAADTEAFF; j_call: TRBJ1-1; v_call: TRBV5-1
cdr3_aa: CAISAQPGQGAPDEQFF; j_call: TRBJ2-1; v_call: TRBV10-3
cdr3_aa: CASSLAGSRYNSPLHF; j_call: TRBJ1-6; v_call: TRBV5-1
cdr3_aa: CASSPRYPVGPYEQYF; j_call: TRBJ2-7; v_call: TRBV21-1
cdr3_aa: CASSYGLAGGDEQFF; j_call: TRBJ2-1; v_call: TRBV7-9
cdr3_aa: CASSEGSGAQGPFF; j_call: TRBJ2-1; v_call: TRBV2